This TCR beta chain was recovered during a study of OX40 agonist ivuxolimab in advanced cancers. Study-wide background: The dose-escalation group included hepatocellular carcinoma, melanoma, renal cell carcinoma and head and neck cancer. Partial responses were achieved by three patients: one hepatocellular carcinoma, two cutaneous melanoma. Study conclusions and caveats: The antigens recognized by the expanded peripheral T cells, that is their antigen specificity, were not determined. At 0.1-3.0 mg/kg, partial responders had clonal expansion among the lowest observed.

A word on this clone: Its antigen is as yet unknown.

Clones were sequenced by immunoSEQ multiplex PCR, and TCRdb holds only the in-frame ones, with some missing. The sample contains 70,000 or so clones, roughly 92% of which appear only once. Germline lookup yields CDR1 SEHNR and CDR2 FQNEAQ (reference sequence). The CDR3 is 16 residues long. V was clipped by 6 bases and J by 2 bases; unmatched bases: 12. The source material was CD4+ or CD8+ T cells sorted from blood, sampled in a trial of the OX40 agonist ivuxolimab. V is TRBV7-9 and J is TRBJ2-7, with 8 nucleotides matching TRBD2. This TCR was sampled from an adult with an advanced solid tumor such as melanoma, head and neck, liver or kidney cancer. Here the CDR3 DNA reads TGTGCCAGCAGGCCCTCCAGCGGGGGCCCTACCTACGAGCAGTACTTC. Translating gives CASRPSSGGPTYEQYF.